One T cell receptor beta chain is described in this entry. This sample is part of a study of cytomegalovirus exposure and HLA in healthy donors. CDR3 length: 13 residues. With 4 bases removed from V and 8 bases from J, the gap between germline ends came to 12 bases. Germline loops: CDR1 MDHEN, CDR2 SYDVKM. 13 Jbeta primers and 60 Vbeta primers were used for the PCR. The table came from immunoSEQ multiplex PCR; TCRdb's copy has only in-frame clones and leaves some out. The sample has about 180,000 clones, about four fifths seen once; the top ten hold 0.38%. The genes are TRBV28 and TRBJ2-1, with TRBD1 as a possible D gene (5 bases). The sample consisted of PBMCs. The TCR was taken from a boy between 2 and 15 years old in good health and CMV-seronegative. The CDR3 nucleotides read TGTGCCAGCAGTTCCCGGCTAGGGGATGAGCAGTTCTTC. Amino acid sequence: CASSSRLGDEQFF.